This T cell receptor beta chain was sequenced during a study of OX40 agonist ivuxolimab in advanced cancers. This table comes from immunoSEQ multiplex PCR, and its TCRdb copy is limited to in-frame clones, with some not included. The repertoire holds fewer than 85,000 clones, with around 84% as singletons. Trimming took off 4 bases at V and 4 bases at J, with 13 bases between the two ends. This CDR3 has 14 residues. Germline V gene lookup returns CDR1 GTSNPN and CDR2 SVGIG (reference sequence). Source: CD4+ or CD8+ T cells sorted from blood, taken in a trial of the OX40 agonist ivuxolimab. The source is an adult with an advanced solid tumor such as melanoma, head and neck, liver or kidney cancer. This chain connects TRBV30 to TRBJ2-2; no clear D. CDR3 DNA sequence: TGTGCCTGGAAACGCTCCCCGAGCACCGGGGAGCTGTTTTTT. Translation: CAWKRSPSTGELFF.